This TCR beta chain was captured in a study of technical replicates of blood from a handful of donors. V was clipped by 4 bases and J by 11 bases, with 11 bases between them. From germline, CDR1 is SQVTM and CDR2 ANQGSEA. The CDR3 loop spans 10 amino acids. Clones were read by immunoSEQ multiplex PCR, and TCRdb kept only the in-frame ones, dropping some. Of tens of thousands of clones listed, around 94% are singletons. The sequence was obtained from a human donor in good health. V and J are TRBV29-1 and TRBJ1-1; D is ambiguous. The specimen was T cells isolated from PBMCs. CDR3 amino acids: CSVGWREAFF. The CDR3 DNA sequence: TGCAGCGTTGGGTGGAGGGAGGCTTTCTTT.